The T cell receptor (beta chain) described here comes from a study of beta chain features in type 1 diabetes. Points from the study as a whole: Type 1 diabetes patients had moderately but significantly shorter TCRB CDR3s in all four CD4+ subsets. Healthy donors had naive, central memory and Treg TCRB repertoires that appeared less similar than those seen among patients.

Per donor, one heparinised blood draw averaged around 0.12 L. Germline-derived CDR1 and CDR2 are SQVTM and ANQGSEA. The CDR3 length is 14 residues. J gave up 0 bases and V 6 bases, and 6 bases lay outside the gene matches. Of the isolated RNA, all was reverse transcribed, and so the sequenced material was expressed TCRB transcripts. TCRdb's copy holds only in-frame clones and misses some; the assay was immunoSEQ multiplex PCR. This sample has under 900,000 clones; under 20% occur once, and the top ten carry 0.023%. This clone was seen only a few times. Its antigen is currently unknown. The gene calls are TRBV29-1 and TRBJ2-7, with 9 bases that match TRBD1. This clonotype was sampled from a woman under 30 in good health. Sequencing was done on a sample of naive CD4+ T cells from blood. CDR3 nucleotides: TGCAGCGTGGTCGGACAGGGGAGCTCCTACGAGCAGTACTTC. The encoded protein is CSVVGQGSSYEQYF.